This T cell receptor beta chain was retrieved from a study of shared clonotypes between healthy human individuals. Overall study findings and caveats: Across a handful of donors, naive CD4 shared around 5.3%, naive CD8 more than 3%, memory CD4 roughly 2.2%, memory CD8 0.4% to 0.5%.

This clone was detected a few times. Its cognate antigen is unknown. The authors ran the assay at deep level. TCRdb keeps only in-frame clones here, not all; method: immunoSEQ multiplex PCR. The table lists fewer than 850,000 clones, about two thirds of them singletons. The TCR was taken from a woman aged 25 to 39 in good health. Sequenced: memory CD4+ T cells sorted from blood. Subset meaning: CD45RA-negative fraction.

The CDR3 region is CASSLALGRQETQYF. Written as DNA, the CDR3 is TGTGCCAGCAGCTTGGCCTTAGGACGGCAAGAGACCCAGTACTTC. V usage is TRBV5-4 and J usage is TRBJ2-5; D unclear. Germline CDR1 is SGHNT and CDR2 is YYREEE (reference sequence). Trimming pared 0 bases from V and 2 bases from J, leaving 11 bases between. The CDR3 runs to 15 residues.